The 28 T cell receptor beta chains given below trace back to one sample, sequenced in a study of cytomegalovirus exposure and HLA in healthy donors. The PCR employed 60 Vbeta primers together with 13 Jbeta primers. Method: immunoSEQ multiplex PCR; TCRdb's copy keeps in-frame clones and lacks some. The table includes about 160,000 clones, 65% to 85% detected once. Sequences were obtained from PBMCs. The receptor set was obtained from a woman aged 25 to 39 in good health and CMV-seropositive.

The rearrangement links TRBV6-5 to TRBJ1-2, with D possibly being TRBD1 (5 bases). The CDR3 contains 13 residues. V was shortened by 5 bases and J by 7 bases, with 14 bases between the two germline ends. CDR1 is MNHEY and CDR2 is SVGAGI in the germline V gene. DNA for the CDR3: TGTGCCAGCAGTGGCCAGGGTGTAGCTGGCTACACCTTC. Protein product: CASSGQGVAGYTF.

The V call is TRBV6-6, the J call TRBJ2-5; D is perhaps TRBD2 (6 bases). Between the trimmed V and J ends, which lost 2 bases and 5 bases, there was a span of 12 bases. The germline gives CDR1 MNHNY, CDR2 SVGAGI (reference sequence). This CDR3 has 14 residues. The CDR3 sequence is CASSYRAGRETQYF. The CDR3, as DNA: TGTGCCAGCAGTTACCGGGCGGGGCGGGAGACCCAGTACTTC.

The chain carries TRBV7-3 and TRBJ2-2; maybe TRBD2 (7 bases). The germline gives CDR1 SGHTA, CDR2 FQGTGA. This CDR3 comprises 15 residues. V gave up 1 base and J gave up 7 bases, with 13 bases separating them. For the CDR3, the DNA is TGTGCCAGCAGCTTAAGGGGGGGCCGGAACGGGGAGCTGTTTTTT. Encoded protein: CASSLRGGRNGELFF.

Regarding this clone: One end of the junction does not line up with germline, which may come from a read error. The chain employs TRBV5-1 and TRBJ1-1; TRBD1 aligns across 9 bases. Germline CDR1 and CDR2: SGHRS and YFSETQ. CDR3 length: 15 residues. CDR3 protein: CVSSVDRGGFTEAFF. As DNA, the CDR3 is TGCGTCAGCAGCGTAGACAGGGGGGGCTTCACTGAAGCTTTCTTT.

V is TRBV6-5 and J is TRBJ1-6, with 7 nucleotides matching TRBD1. V trimming: 6 bases; J trimming: 8 bases; junction bases outside the gene matches: 10. Germline V CDR1 and CDR2: MNHEY, SVGAGI. CDR3 size: 15 residues. The CDR3 loop is CASRHRDSRYSPLHF. CDR3 nucleotide sequence: TGTGCCAGCAGACATAGGGACAGTCGTTATTCACCCCTCCACTTT.

The chain couples TRBV21-1 to TRBJ2-3; the D call TRBD2 from the table was never checked on the DNA. TRBV21-1 is marked as a pseudogene. The CDR3 totals 15 residues. CDR3 protein: CASSPAGAGTDTQYF. In DNA, the CDR3 is TGTGCCAGCAGCCCAGCGGGGGCAGGGACAGATACGCAGTATTTT.

The CDR3 loop reads CASNFHLAKNIQYF. The DNA of the CDR3 is TGCGCCAGCAATTTCCACTTGGCCAAAAACATTCAGTACTTC. The genes are TRBV10-1 and TRBJ2-4; D ambiguous. Trimming left V 7 bases short and J 1 base short, with 11 bases between. Germline V lookup: CDR1 WNHNN, CDR2 SYGVQD (reference sequence). The CDR3 is 14 amino acids.

The chain uses TRBV4-2 and TRBJ1-3; D may be TRBD1 (5 bases). The germline V gene encodes CDR1 LGHNA and CDR2 YNFKEQ. The V end lost 1 base, the J end lost 1 base, and 14 bases lay between the germline ends. The length of the CDR3 is 17 residues. DNA of the CDR3: TGTGCCAGCAGCCAAGTCGGGGGTGGGGGATCTGGAAACACCATATATTTT. Translating gives CASSQVGGGGSGNTIYF.

The chain links TRBV2 to TRBJ1-1, with 7 bases identical to TRBD1. The CDR3 length is 14 residues. The V and J ends lost 6 bases and 3 bases, in that order; junction bases with no gene match: 7. CDR1 is SNHLY, CDR2 FYNNEI, per germline. The CDR3 DNA reads as TGTGCCAGCAGACTGACAGGGTCGTACACTGAAGCTTTCTTT. Translation gives CASRLTGSYTEAFF. Full variable domain (outside the CDR3, taken from reference TRBV2 and TRBJ1-1): EPEVTQTPSHQVTQMGQEVILRCVPISNHLYFYWYRQILGQKVEFLVSFYNNEISEKSEIFDDQFSVERPDGSNFTLKIRSTKLEDSAMYFCASRLTGSYTEAFFGQGTRLTVV.

CDR3 nucleotides: TGTGCCAGCAGTGGGCCATTCAGGACGCAGTATTTT. Translated, it gives CASSGPFRTQYF. The chain recombines TRBV6-1 with TRBJ2-3; D gene uncertain. There are 12 residues in the CDR3. The ends were cut back, 4 bases at V and 9 bases at J, with 11 bases in the middle. The germline V gene has CDR1 MNHNS and CDR2 SASEGT.

The table lists this clone with a few counts. V gene TRBV7-3 combines with J gene TRBJ1-6, with TRBD1 as a possible D gene (6 bases). This CDR3 has 15 amino acids. Germline V gives CDR1 SGHTA, CDR2 FQGTGA. Trimming removed 5 bases from V and 3 bases from J, with 11 bases in between. The CDR3 sequence: CASSPQGLYNSPLHF. CDR3 in DNA: TGTGCCAGCAGCCCACAGGGCCTCTATAATTCACCCCTCCACTTT. Complete variable domain (other parts from reference TRBV7-3 and TRBJ1-6): GAGVSQTPSNKVTEKGKYVELRCDPISGHTALYWYRQSLGQGPEFLIYFQGTGAADDSGLPNDRFFAVRPEGSVSTLKIQRTERGDSAVYLCASSPQGLYNSPLHFGNGTRLTVT.

This clone was counted a few times. V gene TRBV5-4 combines with J gene TRBJ1-1; D uncertain. Looked up from germline, CDR1 is SGHNT and CDR2 is YYREEE (reference sequence). Trimming cost V 7 bases and J 1 base, with 14 bases left between them. The CDR3 runs 14 residues. CDR3 sequence reads: CASAPGYWNTEAFF. The CDR3 nucleotides are TGTGCCAGCGCTCCAGGATATTGGAACACTGAAGCTTTCTTT.

CDR3 in DNA: TGTGCCTCAGGACTCAGACTAGCGGGGGTGGATACGCAGTATTTT. Encoded protein: CASGLRLAGVDTQYF. V usage is TRBV10-3 and J usage is TRBJ2-3; 12 nucleotides match TRBD2. CDR3 length: 15 amino acids. Germline V gene data show CDR1 as ENHRY and CDR2 as SYGVKD. The V and J ends lost 11 bases and 6 bases, in that order; junction bases with no gene match: 12.

In this sample, this clone turned up a few times. This chain connects TRBV6-5 to TRBJ1-4, with 8 bases lining up with TRBD1. The ends lost 6 bases at V and 3 bases at J; junction bases unmatched: 3. Germline CDR1 reads MNHEY; CDR2 reads SVGAGI. The CDR3 has 14 amino acids. In nucleotides, the CDR3 is TGTGCCAGCAGACCACAGGGGGCTAATGAAAAACTGTTTTTT. Translating it yields CASRPQGANEKLFF.

The rearrangement uses TRBV14 and TRBJ1-4; the match to TRBD1 covers 8 bases. The CDR3 runs 17 residues. V was clipped by 1 base and J by 3 bases; unmatched bases: 7. Per the germline V gene, CDR1 is SGHDN and CDR2 is FVKESK. The CDR3 region is CASSQGGRGRPNEKLFF. In DNA, the CDR3 is TGTGCCAGCAGCCAAGGAGGCAGGGGGCGTCCTAATGAAAAACTGTTTTTT.

V and J are TRBV7-3 and TRBJ2-1, with 8 positions matching TRBD2. V lost 5 bases and J lost 1; bases outside the gene matches: 4. CDR3 size: 15 residues. Germline loops: CDR1 SGHTA, CDR2 FQGTGA. CDR3 coding DNA: TGTGCCAGCAGCCTTAGCGGGGCATCCTACAATGAGCAGTTCTTC. This encodes CASSLSGASYNEQFF.

The chain carries TRBV7-2 and TRBJ1-2; 7 bases fit TRBD1. CDR3 size: 16 residues. CDR1 and CDR2 (germline): SGHTA, FQGNSA. The V segment lost 3 bases and the J segment 8 bases; nucleotides outside the gene matches: 15. The CDR3 reads CASSFTGTAWSGGYTF. In DNA, the CDR3 is TGTGCCAGCAGCTTTACCGGGACAGCCTGGTCGGGCGGCTACACCTTC.

The chain has TRBV7-3 and TRBJ1-1, with 7 positions matching TRBD1. The V gene end was trimmed by 3 bases and the J gene end by 0 bases; junction bases not matched to a gene: 1. The CDR3 is 14 residues long. CDR1 and CDR2 (germline): SGHTA, FQGTGA. CDR3 coding DNA: TGTGCCAGCAGCTTTCAGGGGGTGAACACTGAAGCTTTCTTT. Protein: CASSFQGVNTEAFF.

The chain joins TRBV11-2 to TRBJ1-2; TRBD1 matches at 9 bases. After removal of 8 bases from V and 0 bases from J, the junction contained 13 bases not matched to a gene. CDR1 and CDR2 (germline): SGHAT, FQNNGV. The CDR3 consists of 17 residues. CDR3 sequence reads: CASAGTGQGPANYGYTF. The DNA of the CDR3 is TGTGCCAGCGCCGGAACGGGACAGGGCCCAGCTAACTATGGCTACACCTTC. Together with reference TRBV11-2 and TRBJ1-2, the CDR3 gives the full variable domain: EAGVAQSPRYKIIEKRQSVAFWCNPISGHATLYWYQQILGQGPKLLIQFQNNGVVDDSQLPKDRFSAERLKGVDSTLKIQPAKLEDSAVYLCASAGTGQGPANYGYTFGSGTRLTVV.

The chain is built from TRBV27 and TRBJ1-1, with 8 bases lining up with TRBD1. The CDR3 has 13 residues. V shed 2 bases, J shed 8 bases, and the junction held 4 bases outside the gene matches. Germline V CDR1 and CDR2: MNHEY, SMNVEV (reference sequence). CDR3 amino acids: CASSLGRTGEAFF. The DNA for the CDR3 is TGTGCCAGCAGTTTAGGGAGGACAGGGGAAGCTTTCTTT.

The genes are TRBV7-3 and TRBJ2-5, with D tentatively TRBD2 (6 bases). Germline-derived CDR1 and CDR2 are SGHTA and FQGTGA. Trimming removed 4 bases from V and 4 bases from J, with 16 bases in between. This CDR3 has 15 amino acids. This CDR3 is CASSSTGTLGETQYF. The DNA of the CDR3 is TGTGCCAGCAGCTCCACCGGGACTTTAGGAGAGACCCAGTACTTC.

The chain combines TRBV9 with TRBJ2-1; TRBD1 aligns across 7 bases. V lost 1 base and J lost 6; bases outside the gene matches: 7. The germline CDR1 and CDR2 sequences are SGDLS and YYNGEE. This CDR3 region has 15 residues. The chain's CDR3 is CASSVKGALGNEQFF. Here the CDR3 DNA reads TGTGCCAGCAGCGTAAAGGGGGCGCTGGGCAATGAGCAGTTCTTC.

The genes are TRBV25-1 and TRBJ1-1; no reliable D call. Deletions cut 9 bases from V and 1 base from J, with 6 bases between. This CDR3 has 11 amino acids. Germline CDR1 and CDR2: MGHDK and SYGVNS. This CDR3 reads CASRRNTEAFF. The CDR3, as DNA: TGTGCCAGTCGGAGGAACACTGAAGCTTTCTTT.

The rearrangement joins TRBV6-5 to TRBJ2-7, with D unresolved. V was trimmed by 2 bases and J by 5 bases, leaving 10 bases between them. This CDR3 is 13 amino acids long. Germline CDR1 reads MNHEY; CDR2 reads SVGAGI. CDR3: CASSYPWSDEQYF. DNA of the CDR3: TGTGCCAGCAGTTACCCCTGGAGCGACGAGCAGTACTTC.

This clone appeared a single time. The junction departs from germline at one end; a sequencing error may be responsible. The chain carries TRBV7-9 and TRBJ2-3; 9 nucleotides agree with TRBD2. Germline CDR1 is SEHNR and CDR2 is FQNEAQ (reference sequence). This CDR3 is built from 15 residues. Written as DNA, the CDR3 is TGTTCCAGCAGCTTAGCTAGCGGGGGCACAGATACGCAGTATTTT. Its translation is CSSSLASGGTDTQYF.

The V gene is TRBV18, the J gene TRBJ1-5; D is ambiguous. Trimming left V 4 bases short and J 3 bases short, with 13 bases between. CDR1 and CDR2 (germline): KGHSH, LQKENI. CDR3 length: 15 residues. CDR3 residues: CASSLNSFTNQPQHF. Here the CDR3 DNA reads TGTGCCAGCTCACTTAACAGCTTCACCAATCAGCCCCAGCATTTT.

CDR3 residues: CASSLVAARGAGELFF. The CDR3 nucleotides are TGTGCCAGCAGCTTAGTCGCGGCCAGGGGGGCCGGGGAGCTGTTTTTT. V usage is TRBV7-8 and J usage is TRBJ2-2; TRBD1 might be the D (7 bases). CDR1 is SGHVS and CDR2 is FQNEAQ in the germline V gene. Deletions cut 1 base from V and 6 bases from J, with 15 bases between. The CDR3 is 16 amino acids.

This clone was recorded a few times. This sequence joins TRBV6-5 and TRBJ1-2; 9 bases fit TRBD1. Germline assignment: CDR1 MNHEY and CDR2 SVGAGI. The CDR3 length is 15 residues. With 5 bases clipped from V and 4 bases from J, the junction kept 8 bases outside the gene matches. DNA of the CDR3: TGTGCCAGCAGTCCTACAGGGGGCCTAATCTATGGCTACACCTTC. This translates into CASSPTGGLIYGYTF.